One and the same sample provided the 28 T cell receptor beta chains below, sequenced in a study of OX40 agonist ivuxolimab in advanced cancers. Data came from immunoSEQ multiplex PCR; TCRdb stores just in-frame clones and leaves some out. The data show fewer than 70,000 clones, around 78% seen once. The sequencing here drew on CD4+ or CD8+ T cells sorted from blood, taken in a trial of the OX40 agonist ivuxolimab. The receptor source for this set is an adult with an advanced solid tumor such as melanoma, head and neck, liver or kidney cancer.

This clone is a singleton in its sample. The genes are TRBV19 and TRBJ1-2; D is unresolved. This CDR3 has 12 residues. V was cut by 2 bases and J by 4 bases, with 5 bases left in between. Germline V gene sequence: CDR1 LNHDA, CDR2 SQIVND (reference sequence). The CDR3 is CASSIKSYGYTF. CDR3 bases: TGTGCCAGTAGTATAAAGAGCTATGGCTACACCTTC.

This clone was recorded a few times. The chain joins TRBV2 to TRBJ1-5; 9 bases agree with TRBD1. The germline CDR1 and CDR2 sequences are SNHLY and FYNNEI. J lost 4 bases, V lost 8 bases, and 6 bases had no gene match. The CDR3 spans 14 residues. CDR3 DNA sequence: TGTGCCAGCTTAGGGACAGGGTCTAATCAGCCCCAGCATTTT. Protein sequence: CASLGTGSNQPQHF.

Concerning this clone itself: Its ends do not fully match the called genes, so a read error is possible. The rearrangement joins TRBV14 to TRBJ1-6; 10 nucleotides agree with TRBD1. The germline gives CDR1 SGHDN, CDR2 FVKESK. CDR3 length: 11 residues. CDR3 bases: TGTGCCAGCAGCCAAGTTGGGACAGGGGTATTT. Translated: CASSQVGTGVF.

CDR3 nucleotide sequence: TGTGCCAGCAGTGATTCGGCGGGGGGTGGCACAGATACGCAGTATTTT. Its translation: CASSDSAGGGTDTQYF. The gene calls are TRBV2 and TRBJ2-3; 8 bases are shared with TRBD2. CDR3 size: 16 residues. Per germline, CDR1 SNHLY and CDR2 FYNNEI. J gave up 1 base and V 3 bases, and 6 bases lay outside the gene matches.

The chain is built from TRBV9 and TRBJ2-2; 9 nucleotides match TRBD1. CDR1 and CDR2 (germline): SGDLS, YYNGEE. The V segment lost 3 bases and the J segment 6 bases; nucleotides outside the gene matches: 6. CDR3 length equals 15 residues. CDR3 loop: CASSEGGQGAGELFF. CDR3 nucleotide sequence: TGTGCCAGCAGCGAGGGGGGACAGGGCGCCGGGGAGCTGTTTTTT.

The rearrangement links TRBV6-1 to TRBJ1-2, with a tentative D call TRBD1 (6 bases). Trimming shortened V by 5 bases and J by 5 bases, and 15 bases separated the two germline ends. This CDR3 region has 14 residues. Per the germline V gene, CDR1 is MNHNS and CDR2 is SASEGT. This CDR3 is CASSSNREDYGYTF. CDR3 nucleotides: TGTGCCAGCAGTTCAAACAGGGAGGATTATGGCTACACCTTC.

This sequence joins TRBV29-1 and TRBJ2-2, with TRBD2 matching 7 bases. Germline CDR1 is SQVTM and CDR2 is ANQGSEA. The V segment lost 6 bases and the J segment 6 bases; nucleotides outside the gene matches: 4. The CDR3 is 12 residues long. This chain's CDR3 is CSVGRVSGELFF. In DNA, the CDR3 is TGCAGCGTGGGGAGGGTGTCCGGGGAGCTGTTTTTT.

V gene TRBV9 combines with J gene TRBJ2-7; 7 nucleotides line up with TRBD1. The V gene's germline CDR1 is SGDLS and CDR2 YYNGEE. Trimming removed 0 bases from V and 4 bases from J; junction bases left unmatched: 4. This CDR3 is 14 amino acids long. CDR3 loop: CASSVDGTDYEQYF. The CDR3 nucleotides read TGTGCCAGCAGCGTAGACGGGACAGATTACGAGCAGTACTTC.

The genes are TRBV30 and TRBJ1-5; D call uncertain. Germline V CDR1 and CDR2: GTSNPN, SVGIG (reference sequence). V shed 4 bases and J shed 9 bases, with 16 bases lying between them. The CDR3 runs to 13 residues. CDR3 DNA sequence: TGTGCCTGGACGCAGGCCCGCGGGTGGCCCCAGCATTTT. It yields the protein CAWTQARGWPQHF.

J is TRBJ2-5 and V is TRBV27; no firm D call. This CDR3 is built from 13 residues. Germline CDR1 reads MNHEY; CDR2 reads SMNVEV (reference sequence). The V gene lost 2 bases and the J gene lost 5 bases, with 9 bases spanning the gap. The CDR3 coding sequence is TGTGCCAGCAGTTTAGGGCCATACGAGACCCAGTACTTC. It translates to CASSLGPYETQYF.

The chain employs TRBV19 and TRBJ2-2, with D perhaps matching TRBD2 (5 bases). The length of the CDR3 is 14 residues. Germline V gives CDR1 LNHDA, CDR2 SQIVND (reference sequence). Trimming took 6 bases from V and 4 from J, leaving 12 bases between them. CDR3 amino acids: CASRKLDSTGELFF. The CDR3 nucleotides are TGTGCCAGTAGGAAACTAGACTCCACCGGGGAGCTGTTTTTT.

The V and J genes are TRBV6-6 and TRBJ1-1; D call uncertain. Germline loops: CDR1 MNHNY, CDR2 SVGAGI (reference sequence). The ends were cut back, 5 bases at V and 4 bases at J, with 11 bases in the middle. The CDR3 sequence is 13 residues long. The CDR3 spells CASSPARGTEAFF. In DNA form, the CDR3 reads TGTGCCAGCAGTCCCGCCCGGGGCACTGAAGCTTTCTTT.

The CDR3 bases are TGTGCCATCAGTGAGTCTCTCTCCCCCACAGATTATACGCAGTATTTT. This sequence encodes CAISESLSPTDYTQYF. V gene TRBV10-3 combines with J gene TRBJ2-3; no definite D call. V was shortened by 0 bases and J by 7 bases, with 17 bases between the two germline ends. The germline V gene encodes CDR1 ENHRY and CDR2 SYGVKD. CDR3 length: 16 residues.

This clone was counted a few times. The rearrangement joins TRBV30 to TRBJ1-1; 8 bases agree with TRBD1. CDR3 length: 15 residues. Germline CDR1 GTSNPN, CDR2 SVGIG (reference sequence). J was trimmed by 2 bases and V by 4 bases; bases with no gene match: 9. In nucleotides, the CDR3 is TGTGCCTGGAATGGCGGACAGGGACTAAACACTGAAGCTTTCTTT. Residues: CAWNGGQGLNTEAFF. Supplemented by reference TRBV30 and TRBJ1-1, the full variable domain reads SQTIHQWPATLVQPVGSPLSLECTVEGTSNPNLYWYRQAAGRGLQLLFYSVGIGQISSEVPQNLSASRPQDRQFILSSKKLLLSDSGFYLCAWNGGQGLNTEAFFGQGTRLTVV.

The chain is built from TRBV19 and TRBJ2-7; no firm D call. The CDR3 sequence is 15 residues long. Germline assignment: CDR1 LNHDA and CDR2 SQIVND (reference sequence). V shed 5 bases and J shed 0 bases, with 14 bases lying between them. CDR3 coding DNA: TGTGCCAGTAGTCCCCAACTTCTCCACTCCTACGAGCAGTACTTC. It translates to CASSPQLLHSYEQYF. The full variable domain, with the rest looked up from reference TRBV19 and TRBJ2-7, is DGGITQSPKYLFRKEGQNVTLSCEQNLNHDAMYWYRQDPGQGLRLIYYSQIVNDFQKGDIAEGYSVSREKKESFPLTVTSAQKNPTAFYLCASSPQLLHSYEQYFGPGTRLTVT.

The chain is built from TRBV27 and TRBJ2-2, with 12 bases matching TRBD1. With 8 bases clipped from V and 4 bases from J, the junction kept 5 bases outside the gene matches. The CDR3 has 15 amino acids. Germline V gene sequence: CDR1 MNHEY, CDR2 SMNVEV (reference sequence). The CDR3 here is CASRDRGPRTGELFF. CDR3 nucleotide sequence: TGTGCCAGCCGGGACAGGGGGCCTCGCACCGGGGAGCTGTTTTTT.

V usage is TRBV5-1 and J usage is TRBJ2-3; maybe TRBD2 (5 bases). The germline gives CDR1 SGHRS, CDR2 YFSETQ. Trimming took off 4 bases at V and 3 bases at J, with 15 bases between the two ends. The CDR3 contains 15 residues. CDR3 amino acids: CASSPGAPGTDTQYF. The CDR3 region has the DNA TGCGCCAGCAGCCCCGGAGCCCCGGGGACAGATACGCAGTATTTT.

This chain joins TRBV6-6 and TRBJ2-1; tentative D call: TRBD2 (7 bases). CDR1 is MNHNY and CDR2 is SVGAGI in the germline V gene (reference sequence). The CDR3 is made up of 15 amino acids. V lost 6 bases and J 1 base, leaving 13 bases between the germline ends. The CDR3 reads CASSQGRGSYNEQFF. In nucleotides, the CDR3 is TGTGCCAGCAGCCAGGGGCGGGGGTCCTACAATGAGCAGTTCTTC.

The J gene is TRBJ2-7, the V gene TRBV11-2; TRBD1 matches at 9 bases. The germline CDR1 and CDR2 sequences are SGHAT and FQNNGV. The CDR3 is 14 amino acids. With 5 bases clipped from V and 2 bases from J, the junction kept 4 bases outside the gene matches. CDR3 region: CASSPGTGPYEQYF. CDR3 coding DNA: TGTGCCAGCAGCCCCGGGACAGGGCCCTACGAGCAGTACTTC.

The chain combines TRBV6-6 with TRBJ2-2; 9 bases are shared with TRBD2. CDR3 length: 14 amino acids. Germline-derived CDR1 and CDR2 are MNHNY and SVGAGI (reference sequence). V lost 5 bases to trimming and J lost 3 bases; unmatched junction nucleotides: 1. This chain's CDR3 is CASSRGGDTGELFF. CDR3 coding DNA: TGTGCCAGCAGTCGCGGGGGGGACACCGGGGAGCTGTTTTTT.

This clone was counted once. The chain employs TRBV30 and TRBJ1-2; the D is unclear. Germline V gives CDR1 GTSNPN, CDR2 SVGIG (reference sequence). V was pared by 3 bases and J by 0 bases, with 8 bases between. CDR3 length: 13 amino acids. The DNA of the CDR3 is TGTGCCTGGAGGTGGCAGGCTAACTATGGCTACACCTTC. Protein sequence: CAWRWQANYGYTF.

For the CDR3, the DNA is TGTGCCAGCAGTTTCCCGAGCGGCTACTCCTACGAGCAGTACTTC. It translates to CASSFPSGYSYEQYF. The chain combines TRBV28 with TRBJ2-7, with D possibly matching TRBD2 (5 bases). V lost 3 bases and J 0 bases, leaving 12 bases between the germline ends. There are 15 residues in the CDR3. The germline gives CDR1 MDHEN, CDR2 SYDVKM.

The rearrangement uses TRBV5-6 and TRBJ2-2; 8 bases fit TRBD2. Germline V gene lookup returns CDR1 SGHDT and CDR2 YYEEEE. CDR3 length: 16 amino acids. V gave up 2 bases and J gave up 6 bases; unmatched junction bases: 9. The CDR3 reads CASSFIAGSPAGELFF. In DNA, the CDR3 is TGTGCCAGCAGCTTTATAGCGGGGTCCCCCGCCGGGGAGCTGTTTTTT.

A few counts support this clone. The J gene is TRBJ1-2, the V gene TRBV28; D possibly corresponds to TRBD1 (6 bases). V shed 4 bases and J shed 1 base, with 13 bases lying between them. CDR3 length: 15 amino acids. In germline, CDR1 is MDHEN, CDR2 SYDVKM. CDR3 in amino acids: CASSSIRDNNYGYTF. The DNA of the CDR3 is TGTGCCAGCAGTTCGATCCGGGACAATAACTATGGCTACACCTTC.

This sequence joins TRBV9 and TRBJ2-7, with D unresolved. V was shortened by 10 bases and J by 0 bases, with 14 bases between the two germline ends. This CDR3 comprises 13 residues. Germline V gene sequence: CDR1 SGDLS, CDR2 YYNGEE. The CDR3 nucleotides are TGTGCCGGCGTATGCGGCCCCTCCTACGAGCAGTACTTC. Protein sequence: CAGVCGPSYEQYF.

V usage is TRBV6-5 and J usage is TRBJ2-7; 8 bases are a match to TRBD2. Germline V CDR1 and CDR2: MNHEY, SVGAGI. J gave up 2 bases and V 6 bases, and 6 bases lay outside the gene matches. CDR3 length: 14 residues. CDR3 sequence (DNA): TGTGCCAGCAGAGGGCGGGGGGATCCCTACGAGCAGTACTTC. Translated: CASRGRGDPYEQYF.

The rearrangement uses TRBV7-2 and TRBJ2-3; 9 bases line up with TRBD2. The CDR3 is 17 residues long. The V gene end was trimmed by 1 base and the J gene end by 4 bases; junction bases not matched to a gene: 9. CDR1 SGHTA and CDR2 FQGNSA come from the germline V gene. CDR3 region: CASSLVGGGAGADTQYF. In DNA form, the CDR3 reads TGTGCCAGCAGCTTAGTAGGCGGGGGGGCCGGGGCAGATACGCAGTATTTT.

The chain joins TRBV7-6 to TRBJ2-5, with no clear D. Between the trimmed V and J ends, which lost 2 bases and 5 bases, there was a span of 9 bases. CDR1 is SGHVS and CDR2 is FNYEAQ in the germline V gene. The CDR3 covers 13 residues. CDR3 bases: TGTGCCAGCAGCTTAATTGAGCAGGAGACCCAGTACTTC. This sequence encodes CASSLIEQETQYF.